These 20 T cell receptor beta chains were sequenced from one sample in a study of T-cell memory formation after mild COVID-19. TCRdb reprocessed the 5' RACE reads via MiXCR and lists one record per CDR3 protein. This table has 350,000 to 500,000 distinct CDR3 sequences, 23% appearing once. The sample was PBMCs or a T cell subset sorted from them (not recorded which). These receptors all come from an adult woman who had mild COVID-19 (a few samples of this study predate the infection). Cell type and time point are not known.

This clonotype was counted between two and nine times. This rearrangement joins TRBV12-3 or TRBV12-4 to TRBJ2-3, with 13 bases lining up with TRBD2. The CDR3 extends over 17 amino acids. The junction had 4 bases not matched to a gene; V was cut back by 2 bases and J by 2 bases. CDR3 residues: CASSLRLAGGPTDTQYF. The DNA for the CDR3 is TGTGCCAGCAGTTTACGACTAGCGGGAGGTCCCACAGATACGCAGTATTTT.

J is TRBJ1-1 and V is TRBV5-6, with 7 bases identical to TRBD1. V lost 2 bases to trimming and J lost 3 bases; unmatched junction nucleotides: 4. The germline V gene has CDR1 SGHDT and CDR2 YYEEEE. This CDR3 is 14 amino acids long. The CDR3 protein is CASSFGTVDTEAFF. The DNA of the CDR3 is TGTGCCAGCAGCTTCGGGACAGTCGACACTGAAGCTTTCTTT.

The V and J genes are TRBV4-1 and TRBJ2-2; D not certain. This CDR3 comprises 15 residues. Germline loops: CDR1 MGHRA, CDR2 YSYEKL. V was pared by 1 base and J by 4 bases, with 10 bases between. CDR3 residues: CASSQVRLVTGELFF. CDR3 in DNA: TGCGCCAGCAGCCAAGTTAGGCTGGTCACCGGGGAGCTGTTTTTT.

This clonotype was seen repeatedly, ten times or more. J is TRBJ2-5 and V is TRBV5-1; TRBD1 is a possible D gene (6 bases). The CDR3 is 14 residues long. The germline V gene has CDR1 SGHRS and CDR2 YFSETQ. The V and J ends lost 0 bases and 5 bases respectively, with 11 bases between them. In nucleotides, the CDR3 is TGCGCCAGCAGCTTGGGGACAGAGTCGGAGACCCAGTACTTC. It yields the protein CASSLGTESETQYF.

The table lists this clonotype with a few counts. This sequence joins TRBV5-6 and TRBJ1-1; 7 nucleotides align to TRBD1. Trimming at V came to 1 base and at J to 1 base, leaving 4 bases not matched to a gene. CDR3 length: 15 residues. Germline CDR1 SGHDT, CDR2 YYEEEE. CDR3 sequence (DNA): TGTGCCAGCAGCTTGTGGGACAGACAGAACACTGAAGCTTTCTTT. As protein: CASSLWDRQNTEAFF.

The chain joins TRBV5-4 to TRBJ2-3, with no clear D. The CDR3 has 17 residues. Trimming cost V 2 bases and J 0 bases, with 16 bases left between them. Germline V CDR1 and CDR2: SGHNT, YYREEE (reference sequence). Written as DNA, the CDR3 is TGTGCCAGCAGCTTCGGGCTCAGTACCCCTAGCACAGATACGCAGTATTTT. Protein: CASSFGLSTPSTDTQYF.

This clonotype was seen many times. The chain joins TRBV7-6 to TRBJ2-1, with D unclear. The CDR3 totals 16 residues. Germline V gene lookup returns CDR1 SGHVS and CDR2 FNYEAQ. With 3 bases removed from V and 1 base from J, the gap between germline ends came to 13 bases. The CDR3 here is CASSFFQDSSYNEQFF. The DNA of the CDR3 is TGTGCCAGCAGCTTTTTTCAGGATTCATCCTACAATGAGCAGTTCTTC. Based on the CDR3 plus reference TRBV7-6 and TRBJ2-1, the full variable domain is GAGVSQSPRYKVTKRGQDVALRCDPISGHVSLYWYRQALGQGPEFLTYFNYEAQQDKSGLPNDRFSAERPEGSISTLTIQRTEQRDSAMYRCASSFFQDSSYNEQFFGPGTRLTVL.

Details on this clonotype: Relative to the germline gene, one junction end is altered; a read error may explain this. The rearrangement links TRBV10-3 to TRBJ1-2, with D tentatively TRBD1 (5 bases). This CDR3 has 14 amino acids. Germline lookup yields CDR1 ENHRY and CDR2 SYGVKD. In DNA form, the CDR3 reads TGTGCCAGCAGTGAGTCGGGGGACGGGTATGGCTACACCTTC. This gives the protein CASSESGDGYGYTF.

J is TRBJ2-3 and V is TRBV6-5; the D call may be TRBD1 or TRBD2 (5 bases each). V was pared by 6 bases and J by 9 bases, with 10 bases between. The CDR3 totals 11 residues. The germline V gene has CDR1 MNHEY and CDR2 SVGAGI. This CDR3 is CASREGPTQYF. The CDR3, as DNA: TGTGCCAGCAGAGAGGGACCCACGCAGTATTTT.

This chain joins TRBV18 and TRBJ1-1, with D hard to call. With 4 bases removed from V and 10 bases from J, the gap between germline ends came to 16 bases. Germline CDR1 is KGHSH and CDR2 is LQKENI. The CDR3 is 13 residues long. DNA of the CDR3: TGTGCCAGCTCACTTCGGGGTCTGTCTGCAGCTTTCTTT. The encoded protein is CASSLRGLSAAFF.

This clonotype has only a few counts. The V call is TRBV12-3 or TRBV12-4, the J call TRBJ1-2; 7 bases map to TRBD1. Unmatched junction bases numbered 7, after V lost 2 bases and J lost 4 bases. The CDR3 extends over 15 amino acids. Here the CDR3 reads CASSLPRQGSYGYTF. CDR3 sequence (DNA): TGTGCCAGCAGTTTACCTCGACAGGGTTCCTATGGCTACACCTTC.

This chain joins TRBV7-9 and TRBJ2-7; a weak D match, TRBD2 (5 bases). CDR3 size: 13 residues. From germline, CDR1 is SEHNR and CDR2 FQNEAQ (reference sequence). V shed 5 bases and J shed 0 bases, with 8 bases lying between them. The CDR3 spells CASSRAASYEQYF. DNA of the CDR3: TGTGCCAGCAGCCGAGCGGCCTCCTACGAGCAGTACTTC.

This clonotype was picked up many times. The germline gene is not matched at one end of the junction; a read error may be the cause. The CDR3 nucleotides read TGTGCCAGCAGCCCCGGGACCGCTGGAAACACCATATATTTT. It yields the protein CASSPGTAGNTIYF. The chain joins TRBV5-1 to TRBJ1-3; perhaps TRBD1 as D (5 bases). This CDR3 has 14 residues. The germline gives CDR1 SGHRS, CDR2 YFSETQ.

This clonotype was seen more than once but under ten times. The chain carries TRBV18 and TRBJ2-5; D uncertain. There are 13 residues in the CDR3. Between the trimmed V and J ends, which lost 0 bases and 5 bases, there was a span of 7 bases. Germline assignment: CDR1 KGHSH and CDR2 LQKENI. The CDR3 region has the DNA TGTGCCAGCTCACCACCGGGGATCGAGACCCAGTACTTC. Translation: CASSPPGIETQYF.

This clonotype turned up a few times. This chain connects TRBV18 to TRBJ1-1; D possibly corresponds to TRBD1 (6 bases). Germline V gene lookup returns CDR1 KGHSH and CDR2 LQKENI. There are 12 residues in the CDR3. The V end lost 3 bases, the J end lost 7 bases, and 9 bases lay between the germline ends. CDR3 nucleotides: TGTGCCAGCTCACCTACAGGGATTGAAGCTTTCTTT. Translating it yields CASSPTGIEAFF.

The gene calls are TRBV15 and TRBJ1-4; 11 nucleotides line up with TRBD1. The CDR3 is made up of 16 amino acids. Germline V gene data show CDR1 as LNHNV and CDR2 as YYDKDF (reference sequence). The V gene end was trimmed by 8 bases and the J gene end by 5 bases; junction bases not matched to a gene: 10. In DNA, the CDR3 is TGTGCCACCGCTCCGGGACAGGGGGTTGCAAATGAAAAACTGTTTTTT. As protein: CATAPGQGVANEKLFF.

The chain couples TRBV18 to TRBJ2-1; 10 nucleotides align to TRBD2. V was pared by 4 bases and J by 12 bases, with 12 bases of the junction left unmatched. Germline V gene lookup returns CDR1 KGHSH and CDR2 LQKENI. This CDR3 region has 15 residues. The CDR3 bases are TGTGCCAGCTCACTGCAGCGGGGGGGCACGACTGGGCAGTTCTTC. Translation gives CASSLQRGGTTGQFF.

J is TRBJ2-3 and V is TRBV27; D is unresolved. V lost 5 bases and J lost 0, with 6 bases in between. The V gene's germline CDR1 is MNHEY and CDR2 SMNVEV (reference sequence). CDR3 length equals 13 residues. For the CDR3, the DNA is TGTGCCAGCAGTCACGCTAGCACAGATACGCAGTATTTT. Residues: CASSHASTDTQYF.

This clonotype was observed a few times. The CDR3 loop reads CASSQKKGGTGELFF. CDR3 nucleotides: TGCGCCAGCAGCCAAAAAAAAGGGGGCACCGGGGAGCTGTTTTTT. The chain recombines TRBV4-1 with TRBJ2-2; a weak D match, TRBD1 (6 bases). The V end lost 2 bases, the J end lost 4 bases, and 11 bases lay between the germline ends. Germline CDR1 MGHRA, CDR2 YSYEKL. The CDR3 runs to 15 residues.

This chain's CDR3 is CASSPSTGILGGYTF. In DNA, the CDR3 is TGTGCCAGCTCACCGTCTACAGGGATTTTGGGTGGCTACACCTTC. The chain joins TRBV18 to TRBJ1-2; maybe TRBD1 (6 bases). V lost 3 bases and J 7 bases, leaving 18 bases between the germline ends. The CDR3 covers 15 residues. From germline, CDR1 is KGHSH and CDR2 LQKENI.